The clone carrying this T cell receptor beta chain has just a few counts. Its antigen is undetermined. This CDR3 contains 13 residues. V lost 6 bases, J lost 2 bases, and 3 bases stayed unmatched. Germline lookup yields CDR1 SGHTA and CDR2 FQGNSA. With a J-beta primer mix and a sample-barcoded 5' primer, a second PCR ran about 7 to 12 cycles. TCRdb used MiXCR to reprocess the 5' RACE reads, holding one entry per CDR3 protein. The sample holds 1.5 million to 2 million distinct CDR3 sequences, 40% to 55% seen once. This sample stems from a study of blood T cells in healthy people across ages. Overall study results and limits: More naive CD4+ cells and higher diversity marked long-lived donors relative to aged donors.

The chain employs TRBV7-2 and TRBJ2-5; 7 nucleotides match TRBD1. The clonotype comes from a woman between 35 and 50 years old in good health. The sample comprised blood. CDR3 sequence reads: CASRTGSQETQYF. The CDR3 DNA follows: TGTGCCAGCAGGACAGGGTCGCAAGAGACCCAGTACTTC.